This TCR beta chain originates from a study of neoadjuvant anti-PD-1 for oral cavity cancer. Patients were newly diagnosed with stage II-IVA oral cavity squamous cell carcinoma without prior systemic or radiation treatment. Germline trimming cut 4 bases from V and 0 bases from J; bases unmatched to any gene: 2. This CDR3 is 15 amino acids long. Germline values: CDR1 PRHDT, CDR2 FYEKMQ (reference sequence). Profiling relied on immunoSEQ multiplex PCR, and the TCRdb table lists in-frame clones only, not all of them. The table lists 6,500 to 8,000 clones, 70% to 80% of them singletons, with about 3.6% in the top ten.

V is TRBV13 and J is TRBJ2-1; 8 nucleotides line up with TRBD2. The source was PBMCs, collected before nivolumab (anti-PD-1) treatment. This TCR derives from a person between 40 and 85 years old with oral cavity squamous cell carcinoma. The CDR3 nucleotides are TGTGCCAGCAGCTGGGGACTAGTCTCCTACAATGAGCAGTTCTTC. Translation: CASSWGLVSYNEQFF.